This T cell receptor beta chain stems from a study of blood T cell repertoires in COVID-19. J was trimmed by 9 bases and V by 3 bases; bases with no gene match: 5. Germline lookup yields CDR1 SGHAT and CDR2 FQNNGV. CDR3 length equals 13 residues. Clones were sequenced by immunoSEQ multiplex PCR, and TCRdb holds only the in-frame ones, with some missing. The sample has almost 200,000 clones, around four fifths seen once. The receptor comes from a man in his 60s with COVID-19, enrolled during active disease. This chain connects TRBV11-2 to TRBJ2-1, with 7 bases fitting TRBD1. Sample: peripheral blood. In DNA form, the CDR3 reads TGTGCCAGCAGCTTTCAGGACAGGTTTGAGCAGTTCTTC. This gives the protein CASSFQDRFEQFF.